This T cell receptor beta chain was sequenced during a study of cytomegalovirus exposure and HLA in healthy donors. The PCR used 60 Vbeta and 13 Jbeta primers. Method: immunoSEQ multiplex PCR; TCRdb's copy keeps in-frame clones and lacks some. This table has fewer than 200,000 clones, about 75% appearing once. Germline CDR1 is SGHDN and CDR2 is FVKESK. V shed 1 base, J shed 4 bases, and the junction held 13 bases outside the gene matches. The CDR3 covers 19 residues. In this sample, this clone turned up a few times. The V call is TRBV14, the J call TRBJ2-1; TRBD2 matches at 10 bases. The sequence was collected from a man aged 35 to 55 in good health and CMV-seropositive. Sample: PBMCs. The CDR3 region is CASSQGLRGRTSGYNEQFF. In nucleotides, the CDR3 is TGTGCCAGCAGCCAAGGCTTGCGAGGTAGGACTAGCGGATACAATGAGCAGTTCTTC.